What follows describes a single T cell receptor (beta chain). The antigen remains undetermined. The entry originates in a study of CXCR3-negative and CXCR3-positive naive CD8 T cells. There are 13 residues in the CDR3. Study results and caveats: A higher hydrophobicity marked the TRB CDR3s of CXCR3-positive naive cells versus CXCR3-negative naive cells.

Libraries were UMI-labeled 5' RACE TRB cDNA. TCRdb reprocessed the 5' RACE reads; each CDR3 protein has one entry and no DNA is given. Its table lists approximately 140,000 distinct CDR3 sequences. The V gene is TRBV12-3 or TRBV12-4, the J gene TRBJ1-1. Sequencing input: naive CXCR3+ CD8+ T cells from blood. Subset reported: CD45RO-CCR7+CD27+CD95- naive CD8+ T cells expressing CXCR3 (TNR3+). The clonotype originates from a human donor in good health. Some clones in this sample may be carry-over from other donors' samples. The CDR3: CASSFAGNTEAFF.